This entry concerns a single TCR beta chain. Trimming removed 4 bases at V and 7 bases at J, with 16 bases between. The CDR3 runs 14 residues. In germline, CDR1 is SGHTA, CDR2 FQGNSA. The record originates from a study of technical replicates of blood from a few donors. Here immunoSEQ multiplex PCR was the method, and the copy in TCRdb shows in-frame clones only, minus some. The sample includes tens of thousands of clones, 95% of them seen just once. The sample consisted of T cells isolated from PBMCs. The receptor's source is a human donor in good health. The chain has TRBV7-2 and TRBJ1-2, with a tentative D call TRBD1 (6 bases). The CDR3, as DNA: TGTGCCAGCAGCTCCGGGGGGGCATTACTTGGCTACACCTTC. As protein: CASSSGGALLGYTF.